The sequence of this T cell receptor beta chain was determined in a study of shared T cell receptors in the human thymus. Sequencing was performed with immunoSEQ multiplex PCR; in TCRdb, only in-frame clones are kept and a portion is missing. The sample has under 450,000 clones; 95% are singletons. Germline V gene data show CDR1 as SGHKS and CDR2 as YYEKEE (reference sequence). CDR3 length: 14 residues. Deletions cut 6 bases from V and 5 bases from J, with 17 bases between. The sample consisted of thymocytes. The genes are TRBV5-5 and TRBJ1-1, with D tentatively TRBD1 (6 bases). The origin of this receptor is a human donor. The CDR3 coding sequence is TGTGCCAGCAACGAACGGGACATCCGAACTGAAGCTTTCTTT. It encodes CASNERDIRTEAFF.